These 25 T cell receptor beta chains were all obtained from the same sample, sequenced in a study of blood T cell repertoires in COVID-19 (dated by TCRdb to 2020 to 2021). The method was the immunoSEQ multiplex PCR assay. TCRdb obtained this table from immuneACCESS and retained in-frame rearrangements with V and J assigned. These tables miss some clones; where compared with another copy, unresolved V genes account for less than half of the shortfall, and the remainder is unexplained. Counted in this sample were about 440,000 clones; approximately 88% of them appeared once. The top ten constitute roughly 12% of the sample. The source material was peripheral blood. The receptors were sampled from a woman in her forties or fifties with COVID-19, enrolled during active disease.

This chain joins TRBV30 and TRBJ1-3; 9 nucleotides align to TRBD1. V trimming: 5 bases; J trimming: 8 bases; junction bases outside the gene matches: 7. The germline CDR1 and CDR2 sequences are GTSNPN and SVGIG (reference sequence). The CDR3 runs 13 residues. In DNA form, the CDR3 reads TGTGCCTGGGGGGTACAGGGGGCTGACACCATATATTTT. It is translated as CAWGVQGADTIYF. Drawing the rest from reference TRBV30 and TRBJ1-3, the complete variable domain is SQTIHQWPATLVQPVGSPLSLECTVEGTSNPNLYWYRQAAGRGLQLLFYSVGIGQISSEVPQNLSASRPQDRQFILSSKKLLLSDSGFYLCAWGVQGADTIYFGEGSWLTVV.

The V and J genes are TRBV5-1 and TRBJ1-5, with a weak D call TRBD1 (5 bases). Trimming took 0 bases from V and 3 from J, leaving 10 bases between them. The CDR3 sequence is 15 residues long. The germline CDR1 and CDR2 sequences are SGHRS and YFSETQ. CDR3 coding DNA: TGCGCCAGCAGCTTGGACGGGGGGAACAATCAGCCCCAGCATTTT. Translating gives CASSLDGGNNQPQHF.

The V and J genes are TRBV30 and TRBJ2-3; 8 nucleotides align to TRBD1. Germline V gene sequence: CDR1 GTSNPN, CDR2 SVGIG (reference sequence). V shed 4 bases and J 3 bases; nucleotides not matched to a gene: 9. This CDR3 is 15 amino acids long. CDR3 sequence: CAWKVEDRDTDTQYF. For the CDR3, the DNA is TGTGCCTGGAAGGTAGAGGACAGGGATACAGATACGCAGTATTTT.

V usage is TRBV4-1 and J usage is TRBJ1-6, with a weak D call TRBD1 (6 bases). V was shortened by 4 bases and J by 9 bases, with 16 bases between the two germline ends. CDR3 length: 15 residues. In germline, CDR1 is MGHRA, CDR2 YSYEKL. The CDR3 loop is CASSRNRASGSPLHF. CDR3 in DNA: TGCGCCAGCAGCCGAAACAGGGCGAGCGGTTCACCCCTCCACTTT.

CDR3 residues: CASRSGSGYTF. The DNA of the CDR3 is TGTGCCAGCAGGTCGGGGAGCGGCTACACCTTC. This chain connects TRBV6-6 to TRBJ1-2; unclear D gene. Deletions cut 6 bases from V and 8 bases from J, with 10 bases between. CDR3 size: 11 residues. Germline V gives CDR1 MNHNY, CDR2 SVGAGI (reference sequence).

The rearrangement uses TRBV7-9 and TRBJ2-1, with TRBD2 matching 10 bases. The CDR3 sequence is 16 residues long. Germline CDR1 is SEHNR and CDR2 is FQNEAQ (reference sequence). J gave up 5 bases and V 3 bases, and 7 bases lay outside the gene matches. CDR3 region: CASSLSSGGPNNEQFF. CDR3 nucleotides: TGTGCCAGCAGCTTGTCTAGCGGGGGACCCAACAATGAGCAGTTCTTC.

The gene calls are TRBV5-1 and TRBJ1-1; TRBD1 agrees at 7 bases. Germline loops: CDR1 SGHRS, CDR2 YFSETQ. Germline trimming cut 4 bases from V and 0 bases from J; bases unmatched to any gene: 3. CDR3 length: 14 residues. The CDR3 region has the DNA TGCGCCAGCAGCGCGGGACAGTTGAACACTGAAGCTTTCTTT. Translating it yields CASSAGQLNTEAFF.

This sequence joins TRBV27 and TRBJ1-1; tentatively, D is TRBD1 (5 bases). This CDR3 is built from 14 residues. Germline CDR1 MNHEY, CDR2 SMNVEV (reference sequence). The V and J ends lost 2 bases and 11 bases respectively, with 18 bases between them. The CDR3 bases are TGTGCCAGCAGTTTAGGCGGGACGGTTACCGTGGCTTTCTTT. This codes for CASSLGGTVTVAFF.

CDR3 nucleotides: TGCGCCAGCAGCCTTCAGGGGGTGAGCTCCTACAATGAGCAGTTCTTC. Its translation is CASSLQGVSSYNEQFF. This chain joins TRBV5-1 and TRBJ2-1; TRBD1 aligns across 7 bases. Germline CDR1 and CDR2: SGHRS and YFSETQ. This CDR3 spans 16 amino acids. V dropped 4 bases and J dropped 0; count of bases not matched to a gene: 7.

The V and J genes are TRBV6-5 and TRBJ2-5, with 7 bases fitting TRBD1. This CDR3 has 14 residues. Per germline, CDR1 MNHEY and CDR2 SVGAGI. J lost 2 bases, V lost 6 bases, and 6 bases had no gene match. The chain's CDR3 is CASRAVDRQETQYF. CDR3 nucleotides: TGTGCCAGCAGGGCCGTGGACAGGCAAGAGACCCAGTACTTC.

The V and J genes are TRBV7-9 and TRBJ2-7; 8 nucleotides agree with TRBD2. The J segment lost 7 bases and the V segment lost 5 bases, leaving 13 bases of the junction unmatched. Germline lookup yields CDR1 SEHNR and CDR2 FQNEAQ (reference sequence). The CDR3 length is 15 residues. CDR3 in amino acids: CASSPAGGVIGEQYF. CDR3 DNA: TGTGCCAGCAGCCCCGCGGGGGGTGTGATTGGTGAGCAGTACTTC.

The chain uses TRBV7-2 and TRBJ2-7; no definite D call. The length of the CDR3 is 11 residues. Germline-derived CDR1 and CDR2 are SGHTA and FQGNSA. The V and J ends lost 5 bases and 2 bases respectively, with 4 bases between them. DNA for the CDR3: TGTGCCAGCAGCCTAACCTACGAGCAGTACTTC. Its translation: CASSLTYEQYF.

This clone was recorded a few times. V and J are TRBV5-4 and TRBJ1-5; D remains unclear. The germline V and J ends were trimmed by 0 bases and 5 bases, with 9 bases remaining between them. This CDR3 has 14 residues. Germline assignment: CDR1 SGHNT and CDR2 YYREEE (reference sequence). CDR3 residues: CASSLVGSDQPQHF. The CDR3 DNA reads as TGTGCCAGCAGCTTGGTAGGGAGTGATCAGCCCCAGCATTTT.

V is TRBV5-1 and J is TRBJ2-7; TRBD1 aligns across 10 bases. Germline V lookup: CDR1 SGHRS, CDR2 YFSETQ. The CDR3 extends over 17 amino acids. V dropped 4 bases and J dropped 2; count of bases not matched to a gene: 12. DNA for the CDR3: TGCGCCAGCAGCCCCATGGGACAGGGGTTCCTGGCCTACGAGCAGTACTTC. Its translation is CASSPMGQGFLAYEQYF.

The chain joins TRBV2 to TRBJ2-7; D is unclear. This CDR3 is 13 amino acids long. Germline V gene data show CDR1 as SNHLY and CDR2 as FYNNEI. V was cut by 4 bases and J by 6 bases, with 13 bases left in between. The CDR3 region has the DNA TGTGCCAGCAGTGGACGGGTAACTGGCGAGCAGTACTTC. Translating gives CASSGRVTGEQYF.

CDR3 region: CASSPGPEAFF. CDR3 DNA sequence: TGTGCCAGCTCACCGGGGCCTGAAGCTTTCTTT. The V call is TRBV18, the J call TRBJ1-1, with a possible D match to TRBD1 (5 bases). The CDR3 spans 11 residues. Germline values: CDR1 KGHSH, CDR2 LQKENI. Trimming removed 3 bases at V and 6 bases at J, with 5 bases between. The full variable domain, completed using reference TRBV18 and TRBJ1-1, is NAGVMQNPRHLVRRRGQEARLRCSPMKGHSHVYWYRQLPEEGLKFMVYLQKENIIDESGMPKERFSAEFPKEGPSILRIQQVVRGDSAAYFCASSPGPEAFFGQGTRLTVV.

The chain has TRBV12-3 or TRBV12-4 and TRBJ1-1; D call uncertain. V was clipped by 10 bases and J by 5 bases, with 17 bases between them. The CDR3 is 13 residues long. The CDR3 DNA sequence: TGTGCCACCAGACCATCTTTTGCGACTGAAGCTTTCTTT. It is translated as CATRPSFATEAFF.

The V and J genes are TRBV10-1 and TRBJ2-1, with a weak D call TRBD1 (5 bases). Trimming took off 2 bases at V and 9 bases at J, with 20 bases between the two ends. Germline CDR1 WNHNN, CDR2 SYGVQD (reference sequence). The CDR3 runs 16 residues. As DNA, the CDR3 is TGCGCCAGCAGTGAGGCGATGACGGGCACAGGTGGTGAGCAGTTCTTC. Protein: CASSEAMTGTGGEQFF.

The J gene is TRBJ2-7, the V gene TRBV3-1 (or the pseudogene TRBV3-2); a possible D gene is TRBD2 (7 bases). The ends were cut back, 1 base at V and 4 bases at J, with 14 bases in the middle. This CDR3 is 15 amino acids long. Germline V CDR1 and CDR2: LGHDT, YNNKEL (reference sequence). CDR3 in DNA: TGTGCCAGCAGCCAAGTGGGCAGGGGAGGGTACGAGCAGTACTTC. Its protein product is CASSQVGRGGYEQYF.

This chain uses TRBV10-3 with TRBJ2-1; D is perhaps TRBD2 (6 bases). Germline-derived CDR1 and CDR2 are ENHRY and SYGVKD. The CDR3 spans 13 residues. V gave up 0 bases and J gave up 9 bases, with 9 bases separating them. The CDR3 DNA follows: TGTGCCATCAGTGAGTCGGGGGGACTTGAGCAGTTCTTC. It specifies CAISESGGLEQFF.

The chain recombines TRBV2 with TRBJ2-3; D not resolved. V lost 6 bases and J 0 bases, leaving 10 bases between the germline ends. Germline CDR1 and CDR2: SNHLY and FYNNEI. The CDR3 extends over 14 amino acids. CDR3 region: CASSVEPSTDTQYF. In DNA form, the CDR3 reads TGTGCCAGCAGCGTAGAGCCTAGCACAGATACGCAGTATTTT.

The genes are TRBV28 and TRBJ2-7, with TRBD1 identical over 9 bases. J was trimmed by 2 bases and V by 5 bases; bases with no gene match: 4. The CDR3 loop spans 14 amino acids. The germline V gene has CDR1 MDHEN and CDR2 SYDVKM. This chain's CDR3 is CASSATGGTYEQYF. The CDR3, as DNA: TGTGCCAGCAGTGCGACAGGGGGAACCTACGAGCAGTACTTC.

In this sample, this clone turned up a few times. The genes are TRBV27 and TRBJ2-3; tentatively, D is TRBD2 (6 bases). CDR1 and CDR2 (germline): MNHEY, SMNVEV (reference sequence). The CDR3 is 14 amino acids. V was cut by 6 bases and J by 2 bases, with 12 bases left in between. CDR3 sequence: CASRPGVNTDTQYF. The CDR3 DNA reads TGTGCCAGCAGGCCGGGGGTAAACACAGATACGCAGTATTTT.

The rearrangement uses TRBV19 and TRBJ1-2, with a weak D call TRBD1 (5 bases). The length of the CDR3 is 13 residues. Germline lookup yields CDR1 LNHDA and CDR2 SQIVND (reference sequence). V was trimmed by 3 bases and J by 2 bases, leaving 7 bases between them. The chain's CDR3 is CASSIWTNYGYTF. Here the CDR3 DNA reads TGTGCCAGTAGTATCTGGACAAACTATGGCTACACCTTC.

V usage is TRBV5-5 and J usage is TRBJ2-6; a weak D match, TRBD1 (6 bases). Germline V gives CDR1 SGHKS, CDR2 YYEKEE (reference sequence). The CDR3 is made up of 16 amino acids. Between the trimmed V and J ends, which lost 1 base and 3 bases, there was a span of 11 bases. The CDR3 spells CASSLNRVDGANVLTF. The DNA of the CDR3 is TGTGCCAGCAGCTTGAACAGGGTGGATGGGGCCAACGTCCTGACTTTC.